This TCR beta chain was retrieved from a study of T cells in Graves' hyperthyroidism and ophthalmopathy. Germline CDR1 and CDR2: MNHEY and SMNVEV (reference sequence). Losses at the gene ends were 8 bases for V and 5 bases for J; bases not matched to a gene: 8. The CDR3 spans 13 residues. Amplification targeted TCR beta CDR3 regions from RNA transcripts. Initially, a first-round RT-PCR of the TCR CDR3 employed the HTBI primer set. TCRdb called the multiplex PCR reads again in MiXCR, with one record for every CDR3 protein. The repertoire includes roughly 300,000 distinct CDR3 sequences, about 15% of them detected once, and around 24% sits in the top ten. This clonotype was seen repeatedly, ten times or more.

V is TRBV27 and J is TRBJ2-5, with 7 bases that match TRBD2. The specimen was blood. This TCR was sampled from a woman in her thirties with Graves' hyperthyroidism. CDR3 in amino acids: CASQAGGRETQYF. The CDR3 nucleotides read TGTGCCAGCCAGGCCGGGGGGAGGGAGACCCAGTACTTC.